This T cell receptor (beta chain) was documented in a study of Graves' ophthalmopathy and Graves' hyperthyroidism. In the study overall: Hyperthyroidism counted as stable given no ophthalmopathy within 18 months of follow-up. Findings of the study overall: Its predictions of ophthalmopathy progression gave the model roughly 71% sensitivity and about 72% specificity.

RNA transcripts yielded amplified TCR beta CDR3 regions. A first-round RT-PCR used HTBI primers, followed by a second-round multiplex PCR. TCRdb re-called the multiplex PCR reads through MiXCR, storing one row per CDR3 protein. In the table there are about 550,000 distinct CDR3 sequences, about two fifths of which are singletons. J lost 3 bases, V lost 7 bases, and 14 bases had no gene match. The CDR3 runs to 17 residues. Remarks on this clonotype: What it binds is not known.

Clinical symptoms, serum thyroxine, TRAb, thyroid ultrasound and orbital computed tomography determined diagnosis. The V call is TRBV12-3 or TRBV12-4, the J call TRBJ1-5; 8 nucleotides match TRBD1. The sequenced material came from peripheral blood or thyroid tissue (not recorded which). The TCR comes from an adult man with Graves' hyperthyroidism. The chain's CDR3 is CASTSGQGGMNNQPQHF. The CDR3 region has the DNA TGTGCCAGCACCTCAGGACAGGGCGGGATGAACAATCAGCCCCAGCATTTT.